This entry features one T cell receptor (beta chain) sequence. It has no known antigen specificity. No much larger clone exists at a distance of one base, and base qualities are not known. The CDR3, from cysteine to phenylalanine, totals 14 residues. CDR3 DNA only is kept here, 42 bases in frame from base 1. Trimming removed 4 bases from V and 1 base from J, leaving 11 bases between the germline ends. According to the germline V gene, CDR1 reads SGHRS and CDR2 reads YFSETQ. Blood samples were collected up to 4 times in the first month after transplant and then at least monthly when available. This record comes from a study of graft-versus-host responses after intestinal transplantation (dated by TCRdb to about 2021). The study in broad terms: The transplants that recipients got were multivisceral, liver-intestinal, or isolated intestinal. To identify alloreactive clones, pre-transplant mixed lymphocyte reaction products were sequenced and then compared with unstimulated pre-transplant donor and recipient T cells. A cohort of around 25 intestinal transplant recipients, including one retransplant, was enrolled, and a few patients lacking pretransplant specimens were excluded. A peak of at least 4% donor T cells among recipient peripheral blood mononuclear cells was the definition used for donor T cell macrochimerism. Graft-versus-host and host-versus-graft alloreactive T cell clones were tracked in the graft, circulation and bone marrow after intestinal transplantation using bulk TCR-beta CDR3 sequencing. Samples from a few later patients were sequenced in-house on an Illumina MiSeq with MiXCR processing rather than by the commercial service. Every recipient was given anti-thymocyte globulin induction, then maintenance tacrolimus and steroids for roughly 3 years. What the work shows at the level of the full study, not this receptor alone: GvH clones turned up in recipient bone marrow, with some appearing earlier in ileal mucosa or blood, a pattern consistent with an intestinal mucosal origin. In the allografts of patients with donor T cell macrochimerism, GvH to HvG T cell clonal ratios were high. Conclusions were limited by the relatively low number and heterogeneity of intestinal transplant patients. Early after transplant, peak levels of circulating GvH clones were associated with declines in HvG clones.

Library preparation used the immunoSEQ multiplex PCR assay. High-throughput TCR-beta CDR3 sequencing of genomic DNA from most patients was performed by Adaptive Biotechnologies. On the authors' methods: TCR sequencing data were retrieved from Adaptive's ImmunoSEQ software for 15 to 20 patients, whereas three other patients were processed with MiXCR and VDJtools. CDR3 nucleotide sequences shared between donor and recipient were removed because the origin of such sequences could not be assigned. At least 2-fold expansion over unstimulated cells and a minimum CFSE-low frequency of 0.002% (template counts) or 0.001% (read counts) were required for clones to be classified as alloreactive. A clone was considered mappable if detected in the sequenced pre-transplant spleen, lymph node, or MLR CFSE-low populations of the donor or recipient. Cumulative frequency of alloreactive clones was calculated as a percentage of all sequences weighted by copy number. Imported from immuneACCESS, the table was reduced by TCRdb to in-frame sequences with V and J called. These copies leave out some clones; in studies compared against another copy, an unresolved V gene accounts for under half, and the cause of the remainder is not known. V and J calls and clone size are those listed in that table; D and trimming were worked out from the DNA. For this sample the table gives nearly 100,000 clones, of which around 90% were detected only once. The ten largest account for around 16% of the sample.

The material sequenced was PBMCs, taken approximately 470 days after intestinal transplant. Here the chain combines TRBV5-1 and TRBJ1-1; the D gene identity is not certain. The origin of this receptor is a human patient who received an intestinal transplant, so some T cells may come from the graft donor. The CDR3 here reads CASSPYLGNTEAFF. Here is the DNA: TGCGCCAGCAGCCCTTATCTGGGGAACACTGAAGCTTTCTTT.